The 7 T cell receptor beta chains below were found in one sample sequenced in a study of CD8 T cells in ankylosing spondylitis. Antigen specificity for these receptors is unknown. Regarding the study as a whole: Among TCR beta sequences, a motif of eight highly homologous variants appeared characteristic of ankylosing spondylitis blood.

TCRdb called the 5' RACE reads again in MiXCR, with one record for every CDR3 protein. The sample lists 700,000 to 1,000,000 distinct CDR3 sequences, approximately 12% occurring once. Sequencing input: blood, either unsorted or a sorted T cell fraction (not recorded which). All receptors come from a male donor with ankylosing spondylitis.

This chain uses TRBV7-2 with TRBJ2-2; TRBD2 aligns across 11 bases. CDR1 and CDR2 (germline): SGHTA, FQGNSA. The ends lost 3 bases at V and 3 bases at J; junction bases unmatched: 3. The CDR3 sequence is 16 residues long. Here the CDR3 reads CASSFSGRADTGELFF. DNA for the CDR3: TGTGCCAGCAGCTTTAGCGGGAGGGCGGACACCGGGGAGCTGTTTTTT.

The gene calls are TRBV20-1 and TRBJ2-3; 7 bases line up with TRBD2. V lost 6 bases to trimming and J lost 5 bases; unmatched junction nucleotides: 14. CDR1 is DFQATT and CDR2 is SNEGSKA in the germline V gene (reference sequence). This CDR3 is 15 amino acids long. As DNA, the CDR3 is TGCAGTGCCCCCCCGGGAGGAACCGCCGAAGATACGCAGTATTTT. Its translation: CSAPPGGTAEDTQYF.

The gene calls are TRBV12-3 or TRBV12-4 and TRBJ2-4; D may correspond to TRBD1 or TRBD2 (5 bases each). This CDR3 has 15 residues. V lost 0 bases to trimming and J lost 0 bases, with 6 bases between them. CDR3 DNA sequence: TGTGCCAGCAGTTTAGCGGGGACAGCCAAAAACATTCAGTACTTC. As protein: CASSLAGTAKNIQYF.

This clonotype has only a few counts. This chain uses TRBV6-5 with TRBJ1-2; weak D call: TRBD1 (5 bases). Deletions cut 2 bases from V and 8 bases from J, with 15 bases between. CDR1 is MNHEY and CDR2 is SVGAGI in the germline V gene. This CDR3 is built from 14 residues. The CDR3 sequence is CASSYVAGGLGYTF. CDR3 sequence (DNA): TGTGCCAGCAGTTACGTAGCTGGGGGATTAGGCTACACCTTC.

The rearrangement links TRBV4-3 to TRBJ1-1, with a weak D call TRBD1 (6 bases). Germline CDR1 LGHNA, CDR2 YSLEER. The CDR3 is made up of 15 amino acids. V shed 4 bases and J shed 4 bases, with 16 bases lying between them. The CDR3 nucleotides are TGCGCCAGCAGCCGGCAGAGGGGGGGACTCACTGAAGCTTTCTTT. It is translated as CASSRQRGGLTEAFF.

This clonotype was seen only a few times. In nucleotides, the CDR3 is TGTGCCACCAGCAGAGATCCCTACTACGAGCAGTACTTC. Translating it yields CATSRDPYYEQYF. The chain links TRBV15 to TRBJ2-7, with D hard to call. Germline CDR1 LNHNV, CDR2 YYDKDF (reference sequence). Trimming shortened V by 0 bases and J by 3 bases, and 6 bases separated the two germline ends. CDR3 length: 13 residues.

This clonotype was picked up a small number of times. The rearrangement joins TRBV7-8 to TRBJ2-5; D perhaps matches TRBD2 (6 bases). Germline lookup yields CDR1 SGHVS and CDR2 FQNEAQ. Trimming removed 5 bases at V and 2 bases at J, with 15 bases between. The CDR3 runs 15 residues. In DNA form, the CDR3 reads TGTGCCAGCAGCGGATTAGCGGAGCAGCAAGAGACCCAGTACTTC. Its protein product is CASSGLAEQQETQYF.